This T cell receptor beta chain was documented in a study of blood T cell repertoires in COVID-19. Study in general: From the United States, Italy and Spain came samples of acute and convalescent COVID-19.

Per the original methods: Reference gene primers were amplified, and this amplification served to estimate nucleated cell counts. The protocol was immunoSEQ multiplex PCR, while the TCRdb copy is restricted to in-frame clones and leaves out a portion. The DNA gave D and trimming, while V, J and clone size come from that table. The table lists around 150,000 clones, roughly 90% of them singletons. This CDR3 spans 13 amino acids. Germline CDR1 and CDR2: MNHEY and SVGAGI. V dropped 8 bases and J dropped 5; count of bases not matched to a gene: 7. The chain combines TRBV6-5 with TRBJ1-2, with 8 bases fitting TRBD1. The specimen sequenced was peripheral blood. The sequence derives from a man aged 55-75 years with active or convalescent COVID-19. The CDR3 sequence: CASHRGRGYGYTF. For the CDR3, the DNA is TGTGCCAGCCACAGGGGGAGAGGGTATGGCTACACCTTC.